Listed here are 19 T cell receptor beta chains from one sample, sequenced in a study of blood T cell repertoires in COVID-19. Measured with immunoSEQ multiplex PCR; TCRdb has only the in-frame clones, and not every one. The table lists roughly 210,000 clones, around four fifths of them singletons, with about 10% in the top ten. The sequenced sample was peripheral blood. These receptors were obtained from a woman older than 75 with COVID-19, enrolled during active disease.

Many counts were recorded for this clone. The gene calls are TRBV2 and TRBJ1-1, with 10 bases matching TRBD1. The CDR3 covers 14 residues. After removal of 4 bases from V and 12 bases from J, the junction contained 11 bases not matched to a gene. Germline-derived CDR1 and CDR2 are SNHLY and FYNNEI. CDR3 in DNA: TGTGCCAGCAGTGCCCATCGGGACAGGGGAATAACTTTCTTT. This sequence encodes CASSAHRDRGITFF.

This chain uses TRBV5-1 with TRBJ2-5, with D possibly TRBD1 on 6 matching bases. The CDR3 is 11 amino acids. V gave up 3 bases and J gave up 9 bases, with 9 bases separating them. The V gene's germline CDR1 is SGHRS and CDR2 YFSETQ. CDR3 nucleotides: TGCGCCAGCAGCTACGAGGGGGCCCAGTACTTC. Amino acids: CASSYEGAQYF.

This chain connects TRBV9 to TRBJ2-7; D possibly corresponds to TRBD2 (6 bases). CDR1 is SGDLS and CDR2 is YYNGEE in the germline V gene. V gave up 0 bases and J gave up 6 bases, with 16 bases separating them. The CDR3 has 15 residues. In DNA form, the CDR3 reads TGTGCCAGCAGCGTAGCTCAGGGCCGGGGGTTCGAGCAGTACTTC. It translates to CASSVAQGRGFEQYF.

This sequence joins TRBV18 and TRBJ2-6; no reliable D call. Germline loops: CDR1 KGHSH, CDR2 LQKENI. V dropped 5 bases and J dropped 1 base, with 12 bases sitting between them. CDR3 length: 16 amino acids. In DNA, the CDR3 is TGTGCCAGCTCATCGCCCCGTCGGTCTGGGGCCAACGTCCTGACTTTC. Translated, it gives CASSSPRRSGANVLTF.

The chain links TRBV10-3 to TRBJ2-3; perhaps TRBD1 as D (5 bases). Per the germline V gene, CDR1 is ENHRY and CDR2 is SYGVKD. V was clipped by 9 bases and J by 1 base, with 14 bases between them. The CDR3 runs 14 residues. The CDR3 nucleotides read TGTGCCATTAGGGCAGGGTCGGGCACAGATACGCAGTATTTT. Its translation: CAIRAGSGTDTQYF.

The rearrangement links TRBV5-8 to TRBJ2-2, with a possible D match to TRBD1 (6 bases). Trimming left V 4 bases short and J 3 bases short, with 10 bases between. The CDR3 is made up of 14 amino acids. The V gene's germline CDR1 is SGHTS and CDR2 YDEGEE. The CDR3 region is CASSPWTDTGELFF. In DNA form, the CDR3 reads TGTGCCAGCAGCCCTTGGACAGACACCGGGGAGCTGTTTTTT.

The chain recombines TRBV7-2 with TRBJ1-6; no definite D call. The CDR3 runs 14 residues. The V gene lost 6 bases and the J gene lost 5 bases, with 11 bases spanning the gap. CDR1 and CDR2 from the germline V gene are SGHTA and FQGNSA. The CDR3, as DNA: TGTGCCAGCAGTTTTCCCCGGGATAATTCACCCCTCCACTTT. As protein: CASSFPRDNSPLHF.

The CDR3 reads CASSAFGGSNQPQHF. For the CDR3, the DNA is TGTGCCAGCAGTGCCTTTGGGGGCAGCAATCAGCCCCAGCATTTT. The genes are TRBV2 and TRBJ1-5; possibly TRBD1 for D (6 bases). This CDR3 has 15 residues. Germline V gene sequence: CDR1 SNHLY, CDR2 FYNNEI. V lost 4 bases and J 1 base, leaving 11 bases between the germline ends.

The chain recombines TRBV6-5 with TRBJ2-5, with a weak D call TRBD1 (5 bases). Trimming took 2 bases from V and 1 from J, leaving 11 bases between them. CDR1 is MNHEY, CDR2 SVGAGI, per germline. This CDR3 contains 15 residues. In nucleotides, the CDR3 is TGTGCCAGCAGTTACCTCACAGGAGCCCAAGAGACCCAGTACTTC. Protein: CASSYLTGAQETQYF.

The CDR3 DNA follows: TGTGCCAGCAGCTTAGTTCGTGGTGGGACAGCTAATGAAAAACTGTTTTTT. It specifies CASSLVRGGTANEKLFF. The V gene is TRBV7-8, the J gene TRBJ1-4; 7 nucleotides line up with TRBD1. The CDR3 loop spans 17 amino acids. Germline CDR1 reads SGHVS; CDR2 reads FQNEAQ. V shed 1 base, J shed 3 bases, and the junction held 8 bases outside the gene matches.

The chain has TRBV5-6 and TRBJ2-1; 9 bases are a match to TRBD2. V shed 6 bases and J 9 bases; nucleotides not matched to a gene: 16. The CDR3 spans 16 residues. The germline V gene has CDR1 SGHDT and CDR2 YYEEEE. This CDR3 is CASIENGGGGAGEQFF. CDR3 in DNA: TGTGCCAGCATCGAAAACGGAGGCGGGGGGGCCGGTGAGCAGTTCTTC.

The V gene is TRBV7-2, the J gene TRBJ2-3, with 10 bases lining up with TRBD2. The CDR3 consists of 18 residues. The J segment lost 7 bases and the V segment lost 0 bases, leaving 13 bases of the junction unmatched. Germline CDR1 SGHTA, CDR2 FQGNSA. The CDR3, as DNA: TGTGCCAGCAGCTTAGCTTTCAAGAGCGGGGGGGCCCTAAATACGCAGTATTTT. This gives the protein CASSLAFKSGGALNTQYF. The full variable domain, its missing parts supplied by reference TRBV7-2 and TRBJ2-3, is GAGVSQSPSNKVTEKGKDVELRCDPISGHTALYWYRQSLGQGLEFLIYFQGNSAPDKSGLPSDRFSAERTGGSVSTLTIQRTQQEDSAVYLCASSLAFKSGGALNTQYFGPGTRLTVL.

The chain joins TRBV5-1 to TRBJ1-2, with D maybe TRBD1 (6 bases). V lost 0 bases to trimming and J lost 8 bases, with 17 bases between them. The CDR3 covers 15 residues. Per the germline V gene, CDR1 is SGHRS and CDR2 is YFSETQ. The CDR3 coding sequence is TGCGCCAGCAGCTTGGAGGGGGGGCCAACGGGAGGCTACACCTTC. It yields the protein CASSLEGGPTGGYTF.

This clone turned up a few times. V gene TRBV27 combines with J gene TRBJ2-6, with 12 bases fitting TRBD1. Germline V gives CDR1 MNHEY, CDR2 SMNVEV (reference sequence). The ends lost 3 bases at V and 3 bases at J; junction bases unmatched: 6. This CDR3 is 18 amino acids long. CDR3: CASSLTGTGGFGANVLTF. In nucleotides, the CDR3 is TGTGCCAGCAGTTTGACCGGGACAGGGGGCTTTGGGGCCAACGTCCTGACTTTC.

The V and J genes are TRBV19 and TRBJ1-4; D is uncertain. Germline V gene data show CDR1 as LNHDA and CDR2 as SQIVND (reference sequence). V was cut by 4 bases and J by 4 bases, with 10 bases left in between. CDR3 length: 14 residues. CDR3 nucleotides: TGTGCCAGTAGTAACCGAGGAAGTAATGAAAAACTGTTTTTT. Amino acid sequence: CASSNRGSNEKLFF. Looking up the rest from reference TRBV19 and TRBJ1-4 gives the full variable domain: DGGITQSPKYLFRKEGQNVTLSCEQNLNHDAMYWYRQDPGQGLRLIYYSQIVNDFQKGDIAEGYSVSREKKESFPLTVTSAQKNPTAFYLCASSNRGSNEKLFFGSGTQLSVL.

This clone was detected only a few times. CDR3 nucleotides: TGCGCCAGCAGTCACAAATCCCAGGGAGGGTTGACTGAAGCTTTCTTT. Encoded protein: CASSHKSQGGLTEAFF. V usage is TRBV23-1 and J usage is TRBJ1-1, with TRBD1 as a possible D gene (5 bases). TRBV23-1 is designated an ORF whose function remains uncertain. The CDR3 has 16 residues. The germline V and J ends were trimmed by 3 bases and 5 bases, with 19 bases remaining between them.

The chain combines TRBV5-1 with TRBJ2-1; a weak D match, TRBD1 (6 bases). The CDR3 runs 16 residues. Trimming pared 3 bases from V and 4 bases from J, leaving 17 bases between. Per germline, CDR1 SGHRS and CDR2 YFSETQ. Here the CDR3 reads CASSSGQITFYNEQFF. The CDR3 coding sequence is TGCGCCAGCAGCTCGGGACAAATAACATTTTACAATGAGCAGTTCTTC.

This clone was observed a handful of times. The CDR3 spells CASSRGQSSGNTIYF. DNA for the CDR3: TGTGCCAGTAGTAGAGGACAGTCCTCTGGAAACACCATATATTTT. The chain combines TRBV19 with TRBJ1-3, with D possibly being TRBD1 (6 bases). The V end was cut by 4 bases, the J end by 0 bases, with 10 bases between. Germline V gives CDR1 LNHDA, CDR2 SQIVND (reference sequence). There are 15 residues in the CDR3.

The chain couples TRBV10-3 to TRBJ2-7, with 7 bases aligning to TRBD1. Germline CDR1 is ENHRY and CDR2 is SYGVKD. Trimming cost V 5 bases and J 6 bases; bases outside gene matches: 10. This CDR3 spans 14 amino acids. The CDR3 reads CAISNRQGGGEQYV. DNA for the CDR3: TGTGCCATCAGTAACCGACAGGGTGGGGGCGAGCAGTACGTC.